This passage covers 3 T cell receptor beta chains from one sample sequenced in a study of T cell responses to AZD1222 COVID-19 vaccine. Sequencing was performed with immunoSEQ multiplex PCR; in TCRdb, only in-frame clones are kept and a portion is missing. This sample has approximately 98,000 clones, with roughly nine tenths found just once. The specimen was peripheral blood, collected on day 0 of MenACWY control vaccination. The origin of the receptors is an adult in good health.

This chain connects TRBV24-1 to TRBJ2-2; D is perhaps TRBD1 or TRBD2 (5 bases each). Germline-derived CDR1 and CDR2 are KGHDR and SFDVKD. The ends were cut back, 1 base at V and 4 bases at J, with 18 bases in the middle. CDR3 length equals 18 residues. The CDR3 DNA reads TGTGCCACCAGTGATTTTGGCCGGTTGAGGGGTGGCACCGGGGAGCTGTTTTTT. Translation gives CATSDFGRLRGGTGELFF.

The chain uses TRBV7-9 and TRBJ1-2, with D possibly matching TRBD1 (5 bases). The CDR3 runs 15 residues. The germline V and J ends were trimmed by 1 base and 4 bases, with 13 bases remaining between them. From germline, CDR1 is SEHNR and CDR2 FQNEAQ (reference sequence). The CDR3 DNA reads as TGTGCCAGCAGCTTAGAGAGGGGCCCTAGCTATGGCTACACCTTC. This gives the protein CASSLERGPSYGYTF.

This clone came up once. The chain has TRBV7-9 and TRBJ1-1, with 7 positions matching TRBD1. J lost 0 bases, V lost 4 bases, and 5 bases had no gene match. The CDR3 has 15 amino acids. The germline V gene has CDR1 SEHNR and CDR2 FQNEAQ (reference sequence). The CDR3 region is CASSSPGQLNTEAFF. CDR3 in DNA: TGTGCCAGCAGCTCCCCGGGACAGCTGAACACTGAAGCTTTCTTT. The full variable domain, completed using reference TRBV7-9 and TRBJ1-1, is DTGVSQNPRHKITKRGQNVTFRCDPISEHNRLYWYRQTLGQGPEFLTYFQNEAQLEKSRLLSDRFSAERPKGSFSTLEIQRTEQGDSAMYLCASSSPGQLNTEAFFGQGTRLTVV.